Only a few counts were recorded for the clone carrying this TCR beta chain. Its antigen is unidentified. This sample is drawn from a study of cytomegalovirus exposure and HLA in healthy donors. The V gene end was trimmed by 5 bases and the J gene end by 6 bases; junction bases not matched to a gene: 3. The CDR3 totals 13 residues. CDR1 and CDR2 from the germline V gene are MNHNS and SASEGT. Whole-study findings and limits: It was about 150 TCR beta chains that were listed as cytomegalovirus-associated.

Researchers ran the PCR with 60 Vbeta and 13 Jbeta primers. Profiling relied on immunoSEQ multiplex PCR, and the TCRdb table lists in-frame clones only, not all of them. The sample has over 40,000 clones; about 64% are singletons. The source is a man in his fifties or sixties in good health and CMV-seropositive. Sequencing was performed on PBMCs. The V call is TRBV6-1, the J call TRBJ2-1, with 8 bases lining up with TRBD2. The DNA for the CDR3 is TGTGCCAGCAGTCCTAGCGGGCCCAATGAGCAGTTCTTC. Protein: CASSPSGPNEQFF.